This T cell receptor (beta chain) was observed in a study of blood T cells in healthy people across ages. Regarding this clonotype: Antigen unknown.

Study-wide findings and caveats: Fewer expanded clones and more diversity marked long-lived versus aged donors.

Total RNA, at least 5 micrograms per sample, was extracted from PBMCs. Using a J-beta primer mix together with a sample-barcoded 5' primer, a second PCR was run for roughly 7 to 11 cycles. TCRdb used MiXCR to reprocess the 5' RACE reads, holding one entry per CDR3 protein. The sample yields 1,300,000 or so distinct CDR3 sequences, roughly 60% seen once. The CDR3 is made up of 14 amino acids. Sequencing was done on a sample of blood. The TCR was taken from a man younger than 35 in good health. The chain carries TRBV21-1 and TRBJ2-3; TRBD2, the D gene given by the table, was not confirmed from the DNA. TRBV21-1 is a pseudogene locus. For the CDR3, the DNA is TGTGCCCGGCACATGGCGGGAGCGATAGATACGCAGTATTTT. Residues: CARHMAGAIDTQYF.